This TCR beta chain was identified during a study of blood T cell repertoires in COVID-19. This CDR3 comprises 13 residues. Germline V gene sequence: CDR1 SGHTS, CDR2 YDEGEE. Trimming removed 2 bases at V and 5 bases at J, with 11 bases between. This clone has only one observation. Clones were read by immunoSEQ multiplex PCR, and TCRdb kept only the in-frame ones, dropping some. Among 130,000 or so clones, around 82% were seen once, and the ten largest hold approximately 1.5%. This clonotype originated in a man in his 60s with acute or convalescent COVID-19. The rearrangement uses TRBV5-8 and TRBJ2-7; D perhaps matches TRBD2 (5 bases). Input material: peripheral blood. The CDR3 coding sequence is TGTGCCAGCAGCTTCCCCGGGGTCCACGAGCAGTACTTC. Amino acids: CASSFPGVHEQYF.